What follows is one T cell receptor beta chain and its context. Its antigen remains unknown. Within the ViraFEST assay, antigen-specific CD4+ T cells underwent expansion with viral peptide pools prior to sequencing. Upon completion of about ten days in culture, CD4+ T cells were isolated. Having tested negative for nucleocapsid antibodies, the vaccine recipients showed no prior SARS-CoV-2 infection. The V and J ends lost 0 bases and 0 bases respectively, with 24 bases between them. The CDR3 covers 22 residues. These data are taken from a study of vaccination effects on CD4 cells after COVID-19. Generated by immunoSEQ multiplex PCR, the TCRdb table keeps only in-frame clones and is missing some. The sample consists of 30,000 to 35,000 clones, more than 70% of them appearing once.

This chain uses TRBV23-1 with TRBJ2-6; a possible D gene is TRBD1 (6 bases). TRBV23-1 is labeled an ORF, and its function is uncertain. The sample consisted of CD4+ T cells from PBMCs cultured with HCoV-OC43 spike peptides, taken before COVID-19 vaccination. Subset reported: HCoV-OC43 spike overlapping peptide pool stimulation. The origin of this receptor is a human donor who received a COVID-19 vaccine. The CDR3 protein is CASSQSFCLMGAASSGANVLTF. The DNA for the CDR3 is TGCGCCAGCAGTCAATCTTTTTGTCTTATGGGGGCCGCCAGCTCTGGGGCCAACGTCCTGACTTTC.